Listed below are T cell receptor beta chains from one sample, sequenced in a study of identical twins. Via MiXCR, TCRdb re-called the 5' RACE reads, giving one row per CDR3 protein. The sample has some 230,000 distinct CDR3 sequences; approximately 7.1% are singletons. These data also featured in a second study, about T cells expressing NK-cell markers.

Sample: CD8+ T cells sorted from blood. The receptors originated from a woman between 18 and 29 years old in good health. The conserved cysteine and the conserved F or W are not part of the CDR3 here. The size of a clone is reported for some rows only, either as once, few or many, or as a class for expanded clones.

cdr3_aa,j_call,clone_size,v_call
ASTWKLTGELF,TRBJ2-2,many,TRBV6-2/TRBV6-3
ASSARGINQPQH,TRBJ1-5,NA,TRBV9
ASRRVALANQPQH,TRBJ1-5,few,TRBV6-2/TRBV6-3
AITGSENYGYT,TRBJ1-2,NA,TRBV10-3
ASSQAGRDEQY,TRBJ2-7,NA,TRBV3-1
ASSDRPGGEEQF,TRBJ2-1,NA,TRBV9
ASTNRTSDTDTQY,TRBJ2-3,NA,TRBV21-1
ASSLVGENYKQY,TRBJ2-7,few,TRBV7-9
ASKGSKTNYGYT,TRBJ1-2,NA,TRBV10-2
ASSFLGQGVGEQF,TRBJ2-1,NA,TRBV27
ASSLRAGRYYGYT,TRBJ1-2,many,TRBV7-9
AIPGQQFYEQY,TRBJ2-7,NA,TRBV7-9
ASSSGLFNEQF,TRBJ2-1,NA,TRBV11-2
ASRGVTGRETQY,TRBJ2-5,few,TRBV5-1
SLGGWEQTGGTYEAF,TRBJ1-1,NA,TRBV20-1
SADGTSGNEQF,TRBJ2-1,NA,TRBV20-1
ASSQAQGVGANVLT,TRBJ2-6,few,TRBV4-3